The 10 T cell receptor beta chains given below trace back to one sample, sequenced in a study of beta chain features in type 1 diabetes. Every isolated RNA sample was fully reverse transcribed, so sequencing captured expressed TCRB transcripts. Data came from immunoSEQ multiplex PCR; TCRdb stores just in-frame clones and leaves some out. This sample has approximately 330,000 clones, with 11% found just once. Sequenced input: naive CD4+ T cells from blood. The source is a woman in her 30s in good health.

This clone was counted between two and nine times. The J gene is TRBJ1-2, the V gene TRBV5-4; D is ambiguous. V lost 0 bases and J lost 0, with 6 bases in between. The CDR3 consists of 14 residues. The germline V gene encodes CDR1 SGHNT and CDR2 YYREEE (reference sequence). CDR3 coding DNA: TGTGCCAGCAGCTTGGGCGGCTCTAACTATGGCTACACCTTC. Encoded protein: CASSLGGSNYGYTF. The full variable domain, rest sourced from reference TRBV5-4 and TRBJ1-2, is ETGVTQSPTHLIKTRGQQVTLRCSSQSGHNTVSWYQQALGQGPQFIFQYYREEENGRGNFPPRFSGLQFPNYSSELNVNALELDDSALYLCASSLGGSNYGYTFGSGTRLTVV.

This clone has just a few counts. The chain links TRBV2 to TRBJ2-7; possible D gene TRBD2, 5 bases. Trimming took off 8 bases at V and 3 bases at J, with 17 bases between the two ends. Germline CDR1 is SNHLY and CDR2 is FYNNEI. The CDR3 consists of 14 residues. As DNA, the CDR3 is TGTGCCAGCTCGAACCTCGCCGGGAACTACGAGCAGTACTTC. The encoded protein is CASSNLAGNYEQYF.

This clone was counted only a few times. CDR3 amino acids: CASSLGGRLSTDTQYF. The CDR3 DNA reads as TGTGCCAGCAGCTTAGGCGGGAGGCTAAGCACAGATACGCAGTATTTT. This chain uses TRBV7-2 with TRBJ2-3; the match to TRBD2 covers 8 bases. V gave up 1 base and J gave up 0 bases; unmatched junction bases: 3. Germline loops: CDR1 SGHTA, CDR2 FQGNSA. The length of the CDR3 is 16 residues.

The J gene is TRBJ2-5, the V gene TRBV6-1; 7 nucleotides line up with TRBD1. Germline-derived CDR1 and CDR2 are MNHNS and SASEGT. The CDR3 loop spans 13 amino acids. The J segment lost 2 bases and the V segment lost 7 bases, leaving 4 bases of the junction unmatched. CDR3 in amino acids: CASIRDRQETQYF. CDR3 sequence (DNA): TGTGCCAGCATCAGGGACAGACAAGAGACCCAGTACTTC.

The chain links TRBV7-6 to TRBJ1-2; 7 bases agree with TRBD1. Germline V gives CDR1 SGHVS, CDR2 FNYEAQ. The CDR3 totals 15 residues. V shed 0 bases and J 7 bases; nucleotides not matched to a gene: 8. CDR3: CASSLARQGEGGYTF. CDR3 coding DNA: TGTGCCAGCAGCTTAGCCCGACAGGGTGAGGGTGGCTACACCTTC.

J is TRBJ1-1 and V is TRBV27; 9 bases are a match to TRBD1. Germline loops: CDR1 MNHEY, CDR2 SMNVEV (reference sequence). With V trimmed by 5 bases and J by 2 bases, 3 bases remained unmatched. This CDR3 is built from 14 residues. DNA for the CDR3: TGTGCCAGCAGTCAGGGACAGGGAAACACTGAAGCTTTCTTT. Encoded protein: CASSQGQGNTEAFF.

This chain uses TRBV28 with TRBJ2-7, with TRBD2 as a possible D gene (5 bases). Germline CDR1 is MDHEN and CDR2 is SYDVKM. Deletions cut 6 bases from V and 4 bases from J, with 10 bases between. CDR3 length equals 12 residues. CDR3 bases: TGTGCCAGCAGGAGGGCGTCGTACGAGCAGTACTTC. It specifies CASRRASYEQYF.

This clone was picked up a small number of times. V and J are TRBV7-6 and TRBJ2-5, with 7 bases lining up with TRBD1. The junction had 4 bases not matched to a gene; V was cut back by 6 bases and J by 3 bases. The CDR3 sequence is 13 residues long. Germline V gives CDR1 SGHVS, CDR2 FNYEAQ. The CDR3 protein is CASRLGTEETQYF. CDR3 DNA sequence: TGTGCCAGCAGACTCGGGACAGAAGAGACCCAGTACTTC.

The sample holds a few counts of this clone. The chain combines TRBV30 with TRBJ2-1, with TRBD2 identical over 15 bases. The CDR3 consists of 15 residues. Germline CDR1 is GTSNPN and CDR2 is SVGIG (reference sequence). The junction had 4 bases not matched to a gene; V was cut back by 0 bases and J by 10 bases. DNA for the CDR3: TGTGCCTGGAGTGTAGGACTAGCGGGAGGGCGGGAGCAGTTCTTC. Translation: CAWSVGLAGGREQFF. The full variable domain, rest sourced from reference TRBV30 and TRBJ2-1, is SQTIHQWPATLVQPVGSPLSLECTVEGTSNPNLYWYRQAAGRGLQLLFYSVGIGQISSEVPQNLSASRPQDRQFILSSKKLLLSDSGFYLCAWSVGLAGGREQFFGPGTRLTVL.

This CDR3 is CASREDADAGGYTF. For the CDR3, the DNA is TGTGCCAGCAGGGAGGATGCCGATGCTGGTGGCTACACCTTC. The chain combines TRBV5-4 with TRBJ1-2; D not certain. Looked up from germline, CDR1 is SGHNT and CDR2 is YYREEE (reference sequence). V shed 5 bases and J shed 7 bases, with 18 bases lying between them. The CDR3 is made up of 14 amino acids.